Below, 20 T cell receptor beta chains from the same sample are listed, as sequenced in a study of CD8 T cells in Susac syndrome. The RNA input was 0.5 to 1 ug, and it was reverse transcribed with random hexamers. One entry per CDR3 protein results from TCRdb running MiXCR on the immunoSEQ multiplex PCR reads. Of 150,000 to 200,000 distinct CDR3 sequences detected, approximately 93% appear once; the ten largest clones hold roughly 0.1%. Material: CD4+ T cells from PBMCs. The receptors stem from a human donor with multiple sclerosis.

CDR3 amino acids: CASSPGTTRTGELFF. The CDR3 DNA follows: TGTGCCAGCAGCCCAGGGACTACTCGCACCGGGGAGCTGTTTTTT. This chain uses TRBV7-9 with TRBJ2-2, with 7 nucleotides matching TRBD2. CDR1 SEHNR and CDR2 FQNEAQ come from the germline V gene (reference sequence). With 5 bases clipped from V and 4 bases from J, the junction kept 7 bases outside the gene matches. This CDR3 is 15 amino acids long. Full variable domain (remainder filled in from reference TRBV7-9 and TRBJ2-2): DTGVSQNPRHKITKRGQNVTFRCDPISEHNRLYWYRQTLGQGPEFLTYFQNEAQLEKSRLLSDRFSAERPKGSFSTLEIQRTEQGDSAMYLCASSPGTTRTGELFFGEGSRLTVL.

The CDR3 DNA reads as TGTGCCAGCAGCCAAGTCTTCTTGAACACTGAAGCTTTCTTT. Protein: CASSQVFLNTEAFF. The rearrangement uses TRBV3-1 and TRBJ1-1; D not resolved. The CDR3 runs 14 residues. From germline, CDR1 is LGHDT and CDR2 YNNKEL (reference sequence). V lost 1 base, J lost 0 bases, and 6 bases lay in between. The complete variable domain, with remaining parts taken from reference TRBV3-1 and TRBJ1-1, reads DTAVSQTPKYLVTQMGNDKSIKCEQNLGHDTMYWYKQDSKKFLKIMFSYNNKELIINETVPNRFSPKSPDKAHLNLHINSLELGDSAVYFCASSQVFLNTEAFFGQGTRLTVV.

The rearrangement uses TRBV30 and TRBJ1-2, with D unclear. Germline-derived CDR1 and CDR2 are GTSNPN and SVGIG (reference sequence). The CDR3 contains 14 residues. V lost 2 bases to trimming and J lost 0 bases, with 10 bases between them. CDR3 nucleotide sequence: TGTGCCTGGAGTAGCCGGGTACCTAACTATGGCTACACCTTC. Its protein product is CAWSSRVPNYGYTF.

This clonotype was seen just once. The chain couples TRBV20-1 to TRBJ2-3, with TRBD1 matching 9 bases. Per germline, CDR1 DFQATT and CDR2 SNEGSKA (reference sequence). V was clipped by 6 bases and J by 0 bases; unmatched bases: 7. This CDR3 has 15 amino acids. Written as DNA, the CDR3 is TGCAGTGCGGAATGGGACAGGGCGAGCACAGATACGCAGTATTTT. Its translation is CSAEWDRASTDTQYF.

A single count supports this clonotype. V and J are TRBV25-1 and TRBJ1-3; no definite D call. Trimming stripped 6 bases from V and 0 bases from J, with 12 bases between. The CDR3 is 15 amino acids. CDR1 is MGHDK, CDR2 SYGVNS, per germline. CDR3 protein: CASSRAEDSGNTIYF. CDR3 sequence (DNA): TGTGCCAGCAGCCGGGCGGAGGACTCTGGAAACACCATATATTTT. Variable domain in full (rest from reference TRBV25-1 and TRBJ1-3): EADIYQTPRYLVIGTGKKITLECSQTMGHDKMYWYQQDPGMELHLIHYSYGVNSTEKGDLSSESTVSRIRTEHFPLTLESARPSHTSQYLCASSRAEDSGNTIYFGEGSWLTVV.

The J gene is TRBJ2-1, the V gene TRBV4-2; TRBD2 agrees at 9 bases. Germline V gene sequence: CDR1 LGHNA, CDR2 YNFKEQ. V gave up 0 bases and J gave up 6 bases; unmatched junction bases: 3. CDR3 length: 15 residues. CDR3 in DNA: TGTGCCAGCAGCCAAGATCTAGCGGGAACCAATGAGCAGTTCTTC. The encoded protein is CASSQDLAGTNEQFF.

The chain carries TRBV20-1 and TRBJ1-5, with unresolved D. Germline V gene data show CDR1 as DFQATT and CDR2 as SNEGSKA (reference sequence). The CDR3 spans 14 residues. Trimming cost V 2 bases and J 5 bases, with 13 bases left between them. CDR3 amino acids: CSARSQPGDQPQHF. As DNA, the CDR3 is TGCAGTGCTAGAAGCCAACCCGGAGATCAGCCCCAGCATTTT.

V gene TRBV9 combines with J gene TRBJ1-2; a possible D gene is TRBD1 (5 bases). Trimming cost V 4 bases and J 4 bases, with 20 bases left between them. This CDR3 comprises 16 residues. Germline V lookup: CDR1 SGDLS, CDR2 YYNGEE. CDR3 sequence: CASSPHPQGSGYGYTF. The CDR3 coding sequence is TGTGCCAGCAGCCCTCACCCGCAGGGATCAGGCTATGGCTACACCTTC.

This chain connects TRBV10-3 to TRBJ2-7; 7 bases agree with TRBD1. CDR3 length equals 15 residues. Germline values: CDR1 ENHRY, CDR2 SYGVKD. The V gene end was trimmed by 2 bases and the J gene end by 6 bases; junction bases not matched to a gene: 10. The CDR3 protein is CAISEVNRGSSEQYF. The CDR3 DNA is TGTGCCATCAGTGAGGTGAACAGGGGAAGTTCCGAGCAGTACTTC.

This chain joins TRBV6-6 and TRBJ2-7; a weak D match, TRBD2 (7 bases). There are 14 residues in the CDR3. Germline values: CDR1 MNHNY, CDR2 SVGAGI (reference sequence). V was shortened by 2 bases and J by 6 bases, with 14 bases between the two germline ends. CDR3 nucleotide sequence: TGTGCCAGCAGTTACGAGCGGGACACTTCCGAGCAGTACTTC. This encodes CASSYERDTSEQYF.

DNA for the CDR3: TGTGCCAGCAGCTTTGGACTGGGTAAAGAGACCCAGTACTTC. Its translation is CASSFGLGKETQYF. The chain is built from TRBV7-2 and TRBJ2-5; D is perhaps TRBD2 (5 bases). Looked up from germline, CDR1 is SGHTA and CDR2 is FQGNSA. The germline V and J ends were trimmed by 3 bases and 3 bases, with 11 bases remaining between them. The CDR3 is made up of 14 amino acids.

The CDR3 DNA is TGTGCCAGCACCAGGGCGGGACTAGGATCCTACGAGCAGTACTTC. It translates to CASTRAGLGSYEQYF. The chain links TRBV27 to TRBJ2-7, with 8 nucleotides matching TRBD2. Germline CDR1 MNHEY, CDR2 SMNVEV (reference sequence). The CDR3 loop spans 15 amino acids. The junction had 9 bases not matched to a gene; V was cut back by 7 bases and J by 1 base.

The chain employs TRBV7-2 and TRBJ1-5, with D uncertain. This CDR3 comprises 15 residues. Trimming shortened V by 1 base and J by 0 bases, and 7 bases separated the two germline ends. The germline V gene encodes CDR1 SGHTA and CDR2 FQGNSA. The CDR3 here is CASSLVVNSNQPQHF. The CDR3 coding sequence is TGTGCCAGCAGCTTAGTCGTGAATAGCAATCAGCCCCAGCATTTT.

CDR3 sequence: CSVQPGSPGELFF. The CDR3 coding sequence is TGCAGCGTTCAACCGGGCTCACCCGGGGAGCTGTTTTTT. The chain couples TRBV29-1 to TRBJ2-2, with no clear D. Trimming shortened V by 5 bases and J by 6 bases, and 13 bases separated the two germline ends. The CDR3 extends over 13 amino acids. Germline values: CDR1 SQVTM, CDR2 ANQGSEA.

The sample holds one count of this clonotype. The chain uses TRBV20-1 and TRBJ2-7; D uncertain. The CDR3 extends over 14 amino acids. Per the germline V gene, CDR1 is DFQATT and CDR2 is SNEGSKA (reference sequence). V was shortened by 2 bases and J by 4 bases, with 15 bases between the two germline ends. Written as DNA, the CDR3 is TGCAGTGCTAGACCTCTAAGAGAAGGATACGAGCAGTACTTC. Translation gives CSARPLREGYEQYF.

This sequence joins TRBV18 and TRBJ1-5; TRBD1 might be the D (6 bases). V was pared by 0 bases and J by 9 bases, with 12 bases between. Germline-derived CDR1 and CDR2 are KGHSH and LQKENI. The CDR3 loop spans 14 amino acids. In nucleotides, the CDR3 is TGTGCCAGCTCACCACCCCAGGACAGCGGGCCCCAGCATTTT. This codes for CASSPPQDSGPQHF.

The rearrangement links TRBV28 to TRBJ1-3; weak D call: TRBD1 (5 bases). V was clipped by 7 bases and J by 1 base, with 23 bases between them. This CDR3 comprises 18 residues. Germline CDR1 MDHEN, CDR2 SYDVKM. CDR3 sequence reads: CASTTSGSLPVSGNTIYF. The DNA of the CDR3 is TGTGCCAGCACTACGTCAGGGTCGTTGCCTGTATCTGGAAACACCATATATTTT.

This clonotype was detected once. CDR3 amino acids: CASSATSANTGELFF. The DNA for the CDR3 is TGCGCCAGCAGCGCTACTAGTGCGAACACCGGGGAGCTGTTTTTT. The chain combines TRBV5-1 with TRBJ2-2, with D possibly TRBD2 on 5 matching bases. The CDR3 covers 15 residues. Germline V gene sequence: CDR1 SGHRS, CDR2 YFSETQ. The V and J ends lost 4 bases and 0 bases respectively, with 10 bases between them.

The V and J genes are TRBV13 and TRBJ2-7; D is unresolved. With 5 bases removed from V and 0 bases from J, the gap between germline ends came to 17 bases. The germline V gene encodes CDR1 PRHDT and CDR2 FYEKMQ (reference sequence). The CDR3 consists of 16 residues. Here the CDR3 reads CASSQLMGPASYEQYF. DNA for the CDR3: TGTGCCAGCAGCCAATTAATGGGCCCAGCCTCCTACGAGCAGTACTTC.

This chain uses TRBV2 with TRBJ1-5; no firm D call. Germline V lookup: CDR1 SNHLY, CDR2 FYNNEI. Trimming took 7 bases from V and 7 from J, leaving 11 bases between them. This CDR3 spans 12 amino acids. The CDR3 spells CASNRDQQPQHF. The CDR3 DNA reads TGTGCCAGCAACAGAGACCAGCAGCCCCAGCATTTT.